This T cell receptor (beta chain) appears in the sequencing data of a study of vaccination and CD4 T cells after COVID-19. As to treatment: 10-day PBMC culture with coronavirus spike peptide pools or control peptides (ViraFEST assay). The germline CDR1 and CDR2 sequences are DFQATT and SNEGSKA (reference sequence). The V end was cut by 1 base, the J end by 9 bases, with 13 bases between. The CDR3 covers 13 residues. In regard to this clonotype: Its antigen is as yet unknown.

Sequencing of cultured CD4+ T cell DNA used the Oncomine TCR Beta short-read assay. TCRdb re-analysed the PCR reads in MiXCR, keeping a single row per CDR3 protein. The sample holds over 14,000 distinct CDR3 sequences, 33% seen once. The source was CD4+ T cells from blood, cultured in vitro, collected after SARS-CoV-2 vaccination. This sequence was found in a human donor who had recovered from COVID-19. The chain carries TRBV20-1 and TRBJ1-5; perhaps TRBD1 as D (5 bases). The CDR3 loop is CSARAPGPRPQHF. The DNA of the CDR3 is TGCAGTGCTAGAGCACCGGGGCCTCGGCCCCAGCATTTT.